The next 32 T cell receptor beta chains were all read from a single sample in a study of blood T cell repertoires in COVID-19. Libraries were prepared by immunoSEQ multiplex PCR; TCRdb keeps only in-frame clonotypes and omits some of them. The table records approximately 350,000 clones, around nine tenths of them present only once. The sample consisted of peripheral blood. The receptor source for this set is an older woman with COVID-19, enrolled during active disease.

The chain joins TRBV29-1 to TRBJ1-1, with 7 bases identical to TRBD1. The CDR3 sequence is 12 residues long. Germline V gene sequence: CDR1 SQVTM, CDR2 ANQGSEA. The J segment lost 5 bases and the V segment lost 5 bases, leaving 5 bases of the junction unmatched. CDR3 protein: CSVLQGGTEAFF. Written as DNA, the CDR3 is TGCAGCGTTCTTCAGGGGGGTACTGAAGCTTTCTTT.

In this sample, this clone turned up a few times. CDR3 nucleotides: TGTGCCAGCAGCGACCGGGAGCAAGCTTTCTTT. It encodes CASSDREQAFF. The rearrangement links TRBV7-9 to TRBJ1-1; unclear D gene. The CDR3 totals 11 residues. The V and J ends lost 5 bases and 9 bases respectively, with 10 bases between them. From germline, CDR1 is SEHNR and CDR2 FQNEAQ (reference sequence).

The chain is built from TRBV24-1 and TRBJ1-2; D is perhaps TRBD1 (6 bases). The V end lost 3 bases, the J end lost 7 bases, and 17 bases lay between the germline ends. The CDR3 runs 15 residues. Germline values: CDR1 KGHDR, CDR2 SFDVKD. CDR3 region: CATSDPGQTAFGYTF. The CDR3 region has the DNA TGTGCCACCAGTGATCCTGGACAGACCGCCTTTGGCTACACCTTC.

This CDR3 reads CASSENADRAQRTYEQYF. Written as DNA, the CDR3 is TGTGCCAGCAGTGAAAACGCCGACAGGGCACAACGGACCTACGAGCAGTACTTC. The chain carries TRBV2 and TRBJ2-7, with 7 bases matching TRBD1. Per germline, CDR1 SNHLY and CDR2 FYNNEI. This CDR3 is 18 amino acids long. J was trimmed by 2 bases and V by 2 bases; bases with no gene match: 15.

The chain employs TRBV5-6 and TRBJ1-1; possible D gene TRBD1, 6 bases. The V end was cut by 4 bases, the J end by 1 base, with 11 bases between. Germline CDR1 reads SGHDT; CDR2 reads YYEEEE. The CDR3 has 14 residues. CDR3 nucleotide sequence: TGTGCCAGCAGCATAGGACAGTGGAACACTGAAGCTTTCTTT. The encoded protein is CASSIGQWNTEAFF.

The chain carries TRBV2 and TRBJ2-6, with D possibly being TRBD2 (5 bases). The germline V gene encodes CDR1 SNHLY and CDR2 FYNNEI. The CDR3 loop spans 15 amino acids. Trimming stripped 4 bases from V and 0 bases from J, with 7 bases between. This CDR3 is CASSVGSSGANVLTF. The CDR3 DNA reads TGTGCCAGCAGTGTGGGGAGCTCTGGGGCCAACGTCCTGACTTTC.

The V call is TRBV29-1, the J call TRBJ2-1; D may be TRBD2 (6 bases). The V end was cut by 8 bases, the J end by 5 bases, with 22 bases between. CDR1 is SQVTM, CDR2 ANQGSEA, per germline. The CDR3 runs 15 residues. Here the CDR3 DNA reads TGCAGCCTCGCGACCGGGGACTTCGTGGACAATGAGCAGTTCTTC. It is translated as CSLATGDFVDNEQFF.

The V call is TRBV5-8, the J call TRBJ1-4, with 7 nucleotides matching TRBD1. This CDR3 is 16 amino acids long. With 4 bases clipped from V and 7 bases from J, the junction kept 13 bases outside the gene matches. From germline, CDR1 is SGHTS and CDR2 YDEGEE. The CDR3 loop reads CASSRNRGPNSEKLFF. In nucleotides, the CDR3 is TGTGCCAGCAGCCGTAACAGGGGCCCTAATAGTGAAAAACTGTTTTTT.

The genes are TRBV9 and TRBJ2-2; 8 nucleotides agree with TRBD1. V lost 1 base and J lost 1; bases outside the gene matches: 9. From germline, CDR1 is SGDLS and CDR2 YYNGEE. The CDR3 runs 18 residues. CDR3 protein: CASSVNVLGQENTGELFF. As DNA, the CDR3 is TGTGCCAGCAGCGTAAATGTCTTGGGACAGGAGAACACCGGGGAGCTGTTTTTT.

The chain is built from TRBV6-2 or TRBV6-3 and TRBJ1-6; 9 bases align to TRBD1. The junction had 16 bases not matched to a gene; V was cut back by 5 bases and J by 14 bases. Germline V gene data show CDR1 as MNHEY and CDR2 as SVGEGT. CDR3 length equals 16 residues. The CDR3 loop is CASSLPPGTGIVALHF. In DNA form, the CDR3 reads TGTGCCAGCAGTCTACCGCCCGGGACAGGGATTGTGGCCCTCCACTTT.

The J gene is TRBJ2-5, the V gene TRBV11-2; maybe TRBD2 (6 bases). V was trimmed by 4 bases and J by 1 base, leaving 10 bases between them. Germline V lookup: CDR1 SGHAT, CDR2 FQNNGV. The CDR3 loop spans 14 amino acids. The CDR3 here is CASSSGLVQETQYF. CDR3 DNA sequence: TGTGCCAGCAGCTCGGGACTTGTCCAAGAGACCCAGTACTTC.

This rearrangement joins TRBV7-2 to TRBJ2-1; weak D call: TRBD1 (6 bases). Trimming cost V 1 base and J 2 bases, with 12 bases left between them. CDR1 and CDR2 from the germline V gene are SGHTA and FQGNSA. The CDR3 contains 16 residues. CDR3 DNA: TGTGCCAGCAGCTTAGTGGGGACACAAACCTACAATGAGCAGTTCTTC. It yields the protein CASSLVGTQTYNEQFF.

The chain employs TRBV30 and TRBJ1-1, with D unresolved. The V end was cut by 4 bases, the J end by 2 bases, with 11 bases between. CDR3 length: 13 residues. The germline V gene encodes CDR1 GTSNPN and CDR2 SVGIG (reference sequence). CDR3 loop: CAWMSRRNTEAFF. CDR3 bases: TGTGCCTGGATGAGCCGGAGAAACACTGAAGCTTTCTTT.

This chain links TRBV5-4 with TRBJ2-5; the match to TRBD2 covers 7 bases. V lost 4 bases, J lost 5 bases, and 14 bases stayed unmatched. Germline V gives CDR1 SGHNT, CDR2 YYREEE (reference sequence). CDR3 length: 16 amino acids. CDR3 bases: TGTGCCAGCAGCCCTCGACTAGCCGGAACGGGGGAGACCCAGTACTTC. It specifies CASSPRLAGTGETQYF.

This clone was recorded once. This chain connects TRBV28 to TRBJ1-1; 7 bases line up with TRBD1. Germline-derived CDR1 and CDR2 are MDHEN and SYDVKM. The CDR3 has 15 amino acids. The trim removed 5 bases at V and 4 bases at J, leaving 10 bases unmatched. Here the CDR3 DNA reads TGTGCCAGCAGTACTCACAGGGGCACAGGCACTGAAGCTTTCTTT. It encodes CASSTHRGTGTEAFF.

This clone was observed a few times. Written as DNA, the CDR3 is TGCGCCAGCAGCCAAGATCTTCTGCGGGGAGGTACGCAGTATTTT. Amino acids: CASSQDLLRGGTQYF. V gene TRBV4-1 combines with J gene TRBJ2-3, with D maybe TRBD2 (6 bases). The CDR3 extends over 15 amino acids. Trimming left V 0 bases short and J 8 bases short, with 15 bases between. From germline, CDR1 is MGHRA and CDR2 YSYEKL.

The chain couples TRBV24-1 to TRBJ2-1, with D perhaps TRBD1 (6 bases). This CDR3 comprises 16 residues. With 3 bases removed from V and 1 base from J, the gap between germline ends came to 12 bases. Germline CDR1 KGHDR, CDR2 SFDVKD. The CDR3 reads CATSDPQGESYNEQFF. In DNA form, the CDR3 reads TGTGCCACCAGTGATCCACAGGGAGAATCCTACAATGAGCAGTTCTTC.

The chain joins TRBV19 to TRBJ2-3, with 13 bases identical to TRBD2. Germline-derived CDR1 and CDR2 are LNHDA and SQIVND (reference sequence). V shed 0 bases, J shed 0 bases, and the junction held 0 bases outside the gene matches. CDR3 length equals 17 residues. The CDR3 nucleotides read TGTGCCAGTAGTATAGAGGGACTAGCGGGGAGCACAGATACGCAGTATTTT. As protein: CASSIEGLAGSTDTQYF. Filled out from reference TRBV19 and TRBJ2-3, the complete variable domain reads DGGITQSPKYLFRKEGQNVTLSCEQNLNHDAMYWYRQDPGQGLRLIYYSQIVNDFQKGDIAEGYSVSREKKESFPLTVTSAQKNPTAFYLCASSIEGLAGSTDTQYFGPGTRLTVL.

CDR3: CASSDLAGGTDTQYF. The CDR3, as DNA: TGTGCCAGCAGCGACCTAGCGGGGGGCACAGATACGCAGTATTTT. The V call is TRBV5-6, the J call TRBJ2-3; TRBD2 aligns across 10 bases. Germline trimming cut 4 bases from V and 1 base from J; bases unmatched to any gene: 3. This CDR3 spans 15 amino acids. CDR1 is SGHDT and CDR2 is YYEEEE in the germline V gene.

The V call is TRBV7-9, the J call TRBJ1-2; D gene ambiguous. Germline lookup yields CDR1 SEHNR and CDR2 FQNEAQ (reference sequence). The CDR3 is 12 residues long. Trimming stripped 5 bases from V and 7 bases from J, with 11 bases between. CDR3 nucleotides: TGTGCCAGCAGCCCCGGACTGGGTGGCTACACCTTC. It yields the protein CASSPGLGGYTF.

The chain has TRBV12-3 or TRBV12-4 and TRBJ2-2; D call uncertain. With 5 bases removed from V and 5 bases from J, the gap between germline ends came to 6 bases. The CDR3 totals 12 residues. CDR3 protein: CASSRPTGELFF. CDR3 nucleotides: TGTGCCAGCAGTCGTCCTACCGGGGAGCTGTTTTTT.

The count of this clone is one. This chain uses TRBV15 with TRBJ1-4, with 9 bases matching TRBD1. Germline V lookup: CDR1 LNHNV, CDR2 YYDKDF (reference sequence). V was pared by 5 bases and J by 5 bases, with 6 bases of the junction left unmatched. CDR3 length equals 15 residues. As DNA, the CDR3 is TGTGCCACCAGCTGGGAGGGGACAGGGAATGAAAAACTGTTTTTT. It codes for CATSWEGTGNEKLFF.

This chain joins TRBV27 and TRBJ2-1, with 10 bases fitting TRBD1. Losses at the gene ends were 3 bases for V and 8 bases for J; bases not matched to a gene: 4. Looked up from germline, CDR1 is MNHEY and CDR2 is SMNVEV (reference sequence). The CDR3 is 14 amino acids. In DNA form, the CDR3 reads TGTGCCAGCAGTTTCGGGACAGGGGTCGATGAGCAGTTCTTC. Amino acid sequence: CASSFGTGVDEQFF.

The genes are TRBV2 and TRBJ1-2, with TRBD1 matching 8 bases. Unmatched junction bases numbered 7, after V lost 3 bases and J lost 4 bases. Germline assignment: CDR1 SNHLY and CDR2 FYNNEI. This CDR3 contains 15 residues. In nucleotides, the CDR3 is TGTGCCAGCAGTGATCCAGGACAGGGCATCTATGGCTACACCTTC. Amino acid sequence: CASSDPGQGIYGYTF.

This rearrangement joins TRBV21-1 to TRBJ2-5; the table's D call TRBD1 went unverified against the DNA. TRBV21-1 counts as a pseudogene. The CDR3 extends over 14 amino acids. CDR3 DNA sequence: TGTGCCAGCAGCAAATCGACAGACCAAGAGACCCAGTACTTC. It specifies CASSKSTDQETQYF.

The chain couples TRBV27 to TRBJ1-6; D not certain. Trimming removed 6 bases at V and 6 bases at J, with 15 bases between. Germline V gene data show CDR1 as MNHEY and CDR2 as SMNVEV (reference sequence). The CDR3 consists of 15 residues. CDR3 sequence reads: CASRYSGFLNSPLHF. DNA of the CDR3: TGTGCCAGCAGGTATTCCGGGTTTCTTAATTCACCCCTCCACTTT.

This rearrangement joins TRBV5-1 to TRBJ1-5, with D hard to call. The CDR3 has 15 residues. V dropped 4 bases and J dropped 0 bases, with 11 bases sitting between them. Germline CDR1 and CDR2: SGHRS and YFSETQ. The CDR3 loop reads CASSPDGDSNQPQHF. The DNA of the CDR3 is TGCGCCAGCAGCCCAGACGGAGATAGCAATCAGCCCCAGCATTTT.

This clone was counted once. The DNA for the CDR3 is TGTGCCAGCAGCCCGCAGGGGCTCAGAAACACCATATATTTT. As protein: CASSPQGLRNTIYF. The chain couples TRBV7-2 to TRBJ1-3, with a possible D match to TRBD1 (6 bases). V was pared by 5 bases and J by 5 bases, with 13 bases between. The CDR3 extends over 14 amino acids. CDR1 is SGHTA and CDR2 is FQGNSA in the germline V gene.

The chain combines TRBV6-6 with TRBJ1-6, with D possibly matching TRBD1 (6 bases). With 7 bases removed from V and 8 bases from J, the gap between germline ends came to 18 bases. The germline V gene encodes CDR1 MNHNY and CDR2 SVGAGI (reference sequence). The CDR3 contains 15 residues. Here the CDR3 DNA reads TGTGCCAGCACCCAACGGGGACAAGGAGATTCACCCCTCCACTTT. Translation: CASTQRGQGDSPLHF.

The V gene is TRBV12-3 or TRBV12-4, the J gene TRBJ1-2; TRBD1 aligns across 7 bases. The CDR3 has 13 amino acids. The V gene end was trimmed by 8 bases and the J gene end by 7 bases; junction bases not matched to a gene: 10. The CDR3 loop reads CASQTGLMSGYTF. Written as DNA, the CDR3 is TGTGCCAGCCAGACAGGGCTAATGTCTGGCTACACCTTC.

This rearrangement joins TRBV7-9 to TRBJ1-2, with 10 positions matching TRBD1. From germline, CDR1 is SEHNR and CDR2 FQNEAQ (reference sequence). Trimming cost V 4 bases and J 5 bases; bases outside gene matches: 4. The CDR3 consists of 14 residues. The CDR3 nucleotides read TGTGCCAGCAGCTCAGGACAGGGGGGATATGGCTACACCTTC. This sequence encodes CASSSGQGGYGYTF.

This chain connects TRBV27 to TRBJ2-3; 15 bases line up with TRBD2. V lost 5 bases and J lost 4; bases outside the gene matches: 10. The CDR3 contains 18 residues. CDR1 and CDR2 (germline): MNHEY, SMNVEV (reference sequence). CDR3 in amino acids: CASSRAGLAGGHADTQYF. The CDR3 region has the DNA TGTGCCAGCAGTCGCGCGGGACTAGCGGGGGGTCATGCAGATACGCAGTATTTT.